A selection of T cell receptor beta chains follows, all from one sample in a study of T-cell reconstitution after alpha-beta-depleted transplantation in children. TCRdb fed the PCR reads into MiXCR, producing one record per CDR3 protein. Of over 150,000 distinct CDR3 sequences detected, roughly 6.5% appear once; the ten largest clones hold around 4.3%. Sequences were derived from PBMCs, sampled before TCRalphabeta/CD19-depleted stem cell transplant. The receptors come from a girl less than two years old with combined immunodeficiency, due to receive a stem cell transplant. The CDR3 runs from the conserved cysteine through the conserved F or W. The D gene is left open where the match is weak. Clone size is shown for a subset of rows, as once, few, many or a class of expanded clone.

V	size	D	J	DNA	CDR3
TRBV15	many	-	TRBJ2-5	TGTGCCACCAGTACCGTGGGGGAGACCCAGTACTTC	CATSTVGETQYF
TRBV15	many	TRBD2	TRBJ2-3	TGTGCCACCGGAATTACCAGCGGGGGTGAGGATACGCAGTATTTT	CATGITSGGEDTQYF
TRBV20-1	few	TRBD1	TRBJ2-7	TGCAGTGCTAGGGAAGTTAGACAGGGGGAAGACGAGCAGTACTTC	CSAREVRQGEDEQYF
TRBV20-1	-	TRBD1	TRBJ1-1	TGCAGTGCTAGAAAAGGGACAGGGTATTTGAACACTGAAGCTTTCTTT	CSARKGTGYLNTEAFF
TRBV29-1	many	TRBD1	TRBJ2-7	TGCAGCGTTGAAGGGTGGGAACCGGGACAGCAAAATTCCTACGAGCAGTACTTC	CSVEGWEPGQQNSYEQYF
TRBV9	many	-	TRBJ2-1	TGTGCCAGCAGCCCCAGGTGGGATCAGCAGTTCTTC	CASSPRWDQQFF
TRBV7-2	many	-	TRBJ2-3	TGTGCCAGCAGGGGATTATCACCCCCCACAGATACGCAGTATTTT	CASRGLSPPTDTQYF
TRBV28	many	-	TRBJ1-1	TGTGCCAGCAGTACCTGGACAGAGACGAACACTGAAGCTTTCTTT	CASSTWTETNTEAFF
TRBV6-2/TRBV6-3	many	-	TRBJ2-3	TGTGCCAGCAGTTATGGCAACACAGATACGCAGTATTTT	CASSYGNTDTQYF
TRBV2	many	-	TRBJ1-5	TGTGCCAGCAGTGTCGGGCCCGGGGAGGTTCAGCCCCAGCATTTT	CASSVGPGEVQPQHF
TRBV10-3	many	-	TRBJ2-3	TGTGCCATCAGTACGAGCGTGATCACAGATACGCAGTATTTT	CAISTSVITDTQYF
TRBV10-3	many	-	TRBJ2-7	TGTGCCATCAGTGAGGACAGCCACGAGCAGTACTTC	CAISEDSHEQYF
TRBV5-1	many	-	TRBJ2-3	TGCGCCAGCAGCTTGGGTGGCAGACAGGATACGCAGTATTTT	CASSLGGRQDTQYF
TRBV25-1	many	TRBD2	TRBJ2-3	TGTGCCAGCAGCAGCCTAGCGGGCGGGAGCACAGATACGCAGTATTTT	CASSSLAGGSTDTQYF
TRBV7-3	few	-	TRBJ2-1	TGTGCCAGCAGCTTAACGGGCGGCCGCGCACTCGTAACCTACAATGAGCAGTTCTTC	CASSLTGGRALVTYNEQFF
TRBV7-9	-	TRBD2	TRBJ2-1	TGTGCCAGCAGCTTAGGGACTAGCGGGGAACCCTACAATGAGCAGTTCTTC	CASSLGTSGEPYNEQFF
TRBV21-1	many	-	TRBJ2-1	TGTGCCAGCAGCGAGTCCCCCAATGAGCAGTTCTTC	CASSESPNEQFF
TRBV7-3	few	-	TRBJ2-1	TGTGCCAGCAGCGCTAGAGGTCCAGGGGCAATAAGCTCCTACAATGAGCAGTTCTTC	CASSARGPGAISSYNEQFF
TRBV28	few	-	TRBJ2-1	TGTGCCAGCAGTTTCAGTCTGAGCTCCTACAATGAGCAGTTCTTC	CASSFSLSSYNEQFF
TRBV2	many	-	TRBJ2-5	TGTGCCAGTCAACTAGATAACCAAGAGACCCAGTACTTC	CASQLDNQETQYF
TRBV6-2/TRBV6-3	many	-	TRBJ2-4	TGTGCCAGCAGCACGGGTCTAGTTCGGGACTTAGCCAAAAACATTCAGTACTTC	CASSTGLVRDLAKNIQYF
TRBV29-1	many	-	TRBJ1-2	TGCAGCGTTGAGTTAGGAGGCTATGGCTACACCTTC	CSVELGGYGYTF